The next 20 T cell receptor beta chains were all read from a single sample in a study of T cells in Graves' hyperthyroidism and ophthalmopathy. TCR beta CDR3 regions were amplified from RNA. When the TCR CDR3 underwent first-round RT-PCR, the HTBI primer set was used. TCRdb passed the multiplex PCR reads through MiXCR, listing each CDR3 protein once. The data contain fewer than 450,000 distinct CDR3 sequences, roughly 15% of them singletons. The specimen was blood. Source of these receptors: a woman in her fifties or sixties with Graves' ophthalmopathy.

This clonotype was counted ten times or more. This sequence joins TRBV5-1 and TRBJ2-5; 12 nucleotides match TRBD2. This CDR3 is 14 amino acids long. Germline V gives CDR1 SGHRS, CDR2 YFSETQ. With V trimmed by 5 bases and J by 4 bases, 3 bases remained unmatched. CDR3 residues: CASRGLAGTETQYF. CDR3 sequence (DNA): TGCGCCAGCAGAGGACTAGCGGGAACAGAGACCCAGTACTTC.

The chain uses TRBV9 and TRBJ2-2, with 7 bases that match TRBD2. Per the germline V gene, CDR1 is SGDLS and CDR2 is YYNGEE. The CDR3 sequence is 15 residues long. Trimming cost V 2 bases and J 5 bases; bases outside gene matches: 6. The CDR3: CASSVGGGWTGELFF. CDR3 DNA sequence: TGTGCCAGCAGCGTTGGGGGAGGGTGGACCGGGGAGCTGTTTTTT.

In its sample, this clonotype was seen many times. DNA for the CDR3: TGTGCCAGCAGACAACAGGGTATGAACACTGAAGCTTTCTTT. It codes for CASRQQGMNTEAFF. The rearrangement joins TRBV27 to TRBJ1-1; a weak D match, TRBD1 (6 bases). The CDR3 contains 14 residues. Germline values: CDR1 MNHEY, CDR2 SMNVEV (reference sequence). V lost 6 bases, J lost 0 bases, and 11 bases lay in between.

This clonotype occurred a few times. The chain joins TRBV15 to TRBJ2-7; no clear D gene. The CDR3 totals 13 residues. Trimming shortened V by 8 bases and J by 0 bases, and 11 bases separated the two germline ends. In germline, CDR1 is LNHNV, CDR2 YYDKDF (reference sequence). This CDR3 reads CATGNASSYEQYF. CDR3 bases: TGTGCCACCGGAAACGCCAGCTCCTACGAGCAGTACTTC. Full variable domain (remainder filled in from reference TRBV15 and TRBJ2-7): DAMVIQNPRYQVTQFGKPVTLSCSQTLNHNVMYWYQQKSSQAPKLLFHYYDKDFNNEADTPDNFQSRRPNTSFCFLDIRSPGLGDTAMYLCATGNASSYEQYFGPGTRLTVT.

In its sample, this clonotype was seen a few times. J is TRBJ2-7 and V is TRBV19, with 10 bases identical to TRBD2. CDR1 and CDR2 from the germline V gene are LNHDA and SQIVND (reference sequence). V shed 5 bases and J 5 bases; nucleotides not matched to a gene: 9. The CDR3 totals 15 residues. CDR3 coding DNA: TGTGCCAGTAGTTTCGGAGCGGGAGGGTTCGACGAGCAGTACTTC. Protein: CASSFGAGGFDEQYF. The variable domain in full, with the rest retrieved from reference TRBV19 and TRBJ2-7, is DGGITQSPKYLFRKEGQNVTLSCEQNLNHDAMYWYRQDPGQGLRLIYYSQIVNDFQKGDIAEGYSVSREKKESFPLTVTSAQKNPTAFYLCASSFGAGGFDEQYFGPGTRLTVT.

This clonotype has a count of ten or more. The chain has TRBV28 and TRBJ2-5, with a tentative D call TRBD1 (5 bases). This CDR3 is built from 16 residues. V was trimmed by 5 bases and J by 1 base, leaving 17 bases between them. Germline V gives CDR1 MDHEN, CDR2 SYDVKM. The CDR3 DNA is TGTGCCAGCAGTGGCTCTTGGGGCAGGCTCCAAGAGACCCAGTACTTC. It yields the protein CASSGSWGRLQETQYF.

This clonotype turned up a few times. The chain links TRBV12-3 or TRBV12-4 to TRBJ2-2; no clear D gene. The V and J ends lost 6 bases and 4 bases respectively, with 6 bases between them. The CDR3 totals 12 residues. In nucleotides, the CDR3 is TGTGCCAGCAGCGACCGCACCGGGGAGCTGTTTTTT. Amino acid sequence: CASSDRTGELFF.

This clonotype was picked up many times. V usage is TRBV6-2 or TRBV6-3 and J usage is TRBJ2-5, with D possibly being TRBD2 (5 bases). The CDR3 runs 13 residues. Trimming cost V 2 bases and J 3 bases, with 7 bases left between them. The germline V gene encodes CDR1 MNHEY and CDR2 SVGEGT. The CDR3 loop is CASSYGREETQYF. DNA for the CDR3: TGTGCCAGCAGTTACGGGCGGGAAGAGACCCAGTACTTC.

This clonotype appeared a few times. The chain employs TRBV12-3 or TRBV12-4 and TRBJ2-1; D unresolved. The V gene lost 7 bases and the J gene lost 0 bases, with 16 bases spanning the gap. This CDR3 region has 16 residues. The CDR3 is CASNRYGESSYNEQFF. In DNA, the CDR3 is TGTGCCAGCAACCGTTATGGTGAGAGCTCCTACAATGAGCAGTTCTTC.

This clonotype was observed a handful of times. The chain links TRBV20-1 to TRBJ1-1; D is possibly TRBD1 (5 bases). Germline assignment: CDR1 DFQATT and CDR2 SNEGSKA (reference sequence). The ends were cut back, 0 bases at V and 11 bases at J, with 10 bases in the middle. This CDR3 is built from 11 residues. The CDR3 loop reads CSARDTGGAFF. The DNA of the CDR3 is TGCAGTGCTAGAGATACCGGGGGGGCTTTCTTT.

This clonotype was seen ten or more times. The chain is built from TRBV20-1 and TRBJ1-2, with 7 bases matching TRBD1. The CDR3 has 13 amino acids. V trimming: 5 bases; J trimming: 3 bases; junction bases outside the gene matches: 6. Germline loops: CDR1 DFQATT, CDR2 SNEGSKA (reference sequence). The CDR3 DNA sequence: TGCAGTGCTGATCCGGGACAGTACTATGGCTACACCTTC. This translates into CSADPGQYYGYTF.

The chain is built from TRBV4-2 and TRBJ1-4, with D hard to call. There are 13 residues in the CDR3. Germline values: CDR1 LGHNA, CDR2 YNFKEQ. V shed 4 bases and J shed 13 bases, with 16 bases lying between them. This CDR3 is CASSLRIGDTLFF. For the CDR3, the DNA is TGTGCCAGCAGCCTCCGAATCGGGGATACACTGTTTTTT.

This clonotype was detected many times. CDR3 in DNA: TGCAGTGCTAGAACCGGGACAGGGAACACTGAAGCTTTCTTT. Protein sequence: CSARTGTGNTEAFF. V usage is TRBV20-1 and J usage is TRBJ1-1; 8 bases align to TRBD1. Germline CDR1 is DFQATT and CDR2 is SNEGSKA (reference sequence). The trim removed 2 bases at V and 1 base at J, leaving 3 bases unmatched. The CDR3 is 14 residues long.

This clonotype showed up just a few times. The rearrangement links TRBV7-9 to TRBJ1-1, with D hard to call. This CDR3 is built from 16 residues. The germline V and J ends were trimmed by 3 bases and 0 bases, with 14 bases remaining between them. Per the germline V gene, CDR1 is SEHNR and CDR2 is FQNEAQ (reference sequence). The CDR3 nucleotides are TGTGCCAGCAGCTTTAAAGTAACAGACATGAACACTGAAGCTTTCTTT. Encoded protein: CASSFKVTDMNTEAFF.

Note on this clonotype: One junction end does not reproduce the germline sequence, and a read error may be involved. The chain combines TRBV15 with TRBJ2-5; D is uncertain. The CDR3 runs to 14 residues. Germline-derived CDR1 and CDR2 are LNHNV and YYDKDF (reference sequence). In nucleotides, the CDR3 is TGTGCCACCAACAGAGGTGTACAGCAAGAGACCCAGTACTTC. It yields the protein CATNRGVQQETQYF.

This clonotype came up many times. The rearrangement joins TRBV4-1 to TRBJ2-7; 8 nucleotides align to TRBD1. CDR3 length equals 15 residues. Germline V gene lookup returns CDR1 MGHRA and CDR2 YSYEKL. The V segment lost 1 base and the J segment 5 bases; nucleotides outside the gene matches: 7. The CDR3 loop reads CASSQVRTGNHEQYF. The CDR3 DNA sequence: TGCGCCAGCAGCCAAGTCAGGACAGGGAACCACGAGCAGTACTTC.

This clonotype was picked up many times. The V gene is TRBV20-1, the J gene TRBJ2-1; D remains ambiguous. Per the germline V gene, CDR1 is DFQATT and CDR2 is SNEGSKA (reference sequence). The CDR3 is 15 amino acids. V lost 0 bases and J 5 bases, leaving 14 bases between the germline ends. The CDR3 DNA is TGCAGTGCTAGAGACCCTCTTACGCAGGACAATGAGCAGTTCTTC. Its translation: CSARDPLTQDNEQFF.

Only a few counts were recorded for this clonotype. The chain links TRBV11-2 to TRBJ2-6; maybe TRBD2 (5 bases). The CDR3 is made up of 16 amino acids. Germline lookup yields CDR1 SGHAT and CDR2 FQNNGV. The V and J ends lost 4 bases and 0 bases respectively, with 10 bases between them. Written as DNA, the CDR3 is TGTGCCAGCAGCTCCGGGGTGGGCTCTGGGGCCAACGTCCTGACTTTC. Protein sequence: CASSSGVGSGANVLTF.

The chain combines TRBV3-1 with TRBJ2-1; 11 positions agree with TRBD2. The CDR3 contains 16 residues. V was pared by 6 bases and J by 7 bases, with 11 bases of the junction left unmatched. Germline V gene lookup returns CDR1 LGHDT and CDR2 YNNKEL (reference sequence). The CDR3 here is CASSLGIAGGVNEQFF. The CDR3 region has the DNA TGTGCCAGCAGTTTGGGTATAGCGGGAGGGGTAAATGAGCAGTTCTTC.

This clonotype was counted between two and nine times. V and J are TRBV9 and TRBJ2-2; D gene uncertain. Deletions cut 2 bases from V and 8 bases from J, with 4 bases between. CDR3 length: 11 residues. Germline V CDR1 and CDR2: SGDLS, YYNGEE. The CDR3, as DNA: TGTGCCAGCAGCGTGCGAGGGGAGCTGTTTTTT. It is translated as CASSVRGELFF.